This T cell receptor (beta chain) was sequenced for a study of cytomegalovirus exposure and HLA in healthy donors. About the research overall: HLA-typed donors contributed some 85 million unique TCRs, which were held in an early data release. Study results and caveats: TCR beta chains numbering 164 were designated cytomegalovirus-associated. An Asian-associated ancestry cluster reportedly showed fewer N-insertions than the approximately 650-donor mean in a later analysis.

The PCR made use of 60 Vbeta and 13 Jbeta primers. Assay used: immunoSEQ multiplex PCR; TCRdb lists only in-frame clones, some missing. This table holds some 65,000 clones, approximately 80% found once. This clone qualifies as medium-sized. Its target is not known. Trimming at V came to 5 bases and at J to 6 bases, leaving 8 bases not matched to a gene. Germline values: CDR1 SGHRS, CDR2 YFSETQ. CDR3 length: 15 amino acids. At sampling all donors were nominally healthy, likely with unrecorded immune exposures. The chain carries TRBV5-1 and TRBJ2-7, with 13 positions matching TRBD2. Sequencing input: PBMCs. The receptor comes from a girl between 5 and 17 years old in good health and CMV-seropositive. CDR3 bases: TGCGCCAGCAGGTCCGGGACTAGCGGGAACGCCGAGCAGTACTTC. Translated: CASRSGTSGNAEQYF.